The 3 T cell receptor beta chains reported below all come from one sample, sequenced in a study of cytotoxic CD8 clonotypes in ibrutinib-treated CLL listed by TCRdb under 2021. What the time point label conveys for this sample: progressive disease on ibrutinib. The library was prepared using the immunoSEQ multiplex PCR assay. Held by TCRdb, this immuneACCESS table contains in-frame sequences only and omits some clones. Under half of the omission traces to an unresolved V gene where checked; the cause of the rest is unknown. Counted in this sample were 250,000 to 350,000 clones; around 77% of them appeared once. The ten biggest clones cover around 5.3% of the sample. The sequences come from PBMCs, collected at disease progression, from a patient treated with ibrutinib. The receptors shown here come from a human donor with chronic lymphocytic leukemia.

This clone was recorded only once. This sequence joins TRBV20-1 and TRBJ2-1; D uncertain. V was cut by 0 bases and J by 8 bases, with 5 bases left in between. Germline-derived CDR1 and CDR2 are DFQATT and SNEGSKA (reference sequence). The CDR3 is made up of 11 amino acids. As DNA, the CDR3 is TGCAGTGCTAGAGATTTCGATGAGCAGTTCTTC. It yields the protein CSARDFDEQFF.

The CDR3 nucleotides read TGTGCCAGCAGCTTACTAGCGGAGCCGAACACCGGGGAGCTGTTTTTT. It translates to CASSLLAEPNTGELFF. V and J are TRBV9 and TRBJ2-2; 8 bases map to TRBD2. The germline gives CDR1 SGDLS, CDR2 YYNGEE. V was clipped by 4 bases and J by 0 bases; unmatched bases: 5. There are 16 residues in the CDR3.

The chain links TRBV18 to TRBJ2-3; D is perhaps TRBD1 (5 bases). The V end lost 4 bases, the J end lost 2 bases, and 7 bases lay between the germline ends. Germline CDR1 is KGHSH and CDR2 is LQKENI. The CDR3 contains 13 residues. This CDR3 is CASSQGHTDTQYF. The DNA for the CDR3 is TGTGCCAGCTCACAAGGACACACAGATACGCAGTATTTT.